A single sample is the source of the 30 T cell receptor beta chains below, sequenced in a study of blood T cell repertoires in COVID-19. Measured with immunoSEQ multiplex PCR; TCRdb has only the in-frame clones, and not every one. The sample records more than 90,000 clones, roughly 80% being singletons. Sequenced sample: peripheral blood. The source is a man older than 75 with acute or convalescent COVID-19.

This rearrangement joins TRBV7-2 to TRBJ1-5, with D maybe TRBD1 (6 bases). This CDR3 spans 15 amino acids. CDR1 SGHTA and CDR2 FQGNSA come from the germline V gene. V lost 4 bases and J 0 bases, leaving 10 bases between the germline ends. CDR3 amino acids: CASSSDSHSNQPQHF. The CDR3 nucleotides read TGTGCCAGCAGCTCGGACAGCCATAGCAATCAGCCCCAGCATTTT.

DNA for the CDR3: TGTGCCACCAGTGAATTTACACGGCAGGGGCAAGAGACCCAGTACTTC. Residues: CATSEFTRQGQETQYF. The chain combines TRBV24-1 with TRBJ2-5; a weak D match, TRBD1 (6 bases). Trimming left V 4 bases short and J 2 bases short, with 16 bases between. In germline, CDR1 is KGHDR, CDR2 SFDVKD. There are 16 residues in the CDR3.

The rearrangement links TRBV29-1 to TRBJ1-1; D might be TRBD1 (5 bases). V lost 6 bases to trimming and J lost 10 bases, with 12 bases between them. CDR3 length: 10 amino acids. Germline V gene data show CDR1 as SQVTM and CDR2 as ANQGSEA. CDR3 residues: CSVGSGGAFF. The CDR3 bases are TGCAGCGTGGGGTCCGGGGGAGCTTTCTTT.

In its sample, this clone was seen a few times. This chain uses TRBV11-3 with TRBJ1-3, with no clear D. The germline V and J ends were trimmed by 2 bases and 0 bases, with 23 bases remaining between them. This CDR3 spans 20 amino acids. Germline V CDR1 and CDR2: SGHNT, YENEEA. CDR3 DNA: TGTGCCAGCAGCTTATCTAAACGTCGGGCGGGCTTGATCTCTGGAAACACCATATATTTT. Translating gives CASSLSKRRAGLISGNTIYF.

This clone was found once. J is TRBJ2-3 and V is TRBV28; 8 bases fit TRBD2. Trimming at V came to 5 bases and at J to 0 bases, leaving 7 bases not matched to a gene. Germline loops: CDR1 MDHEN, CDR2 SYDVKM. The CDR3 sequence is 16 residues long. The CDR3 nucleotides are TGTGCCAGCAGTCTAACTAGCGGAACTAGCACAGATACGCAGTATTTT. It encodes CASSLTSGTSTDTQYF.

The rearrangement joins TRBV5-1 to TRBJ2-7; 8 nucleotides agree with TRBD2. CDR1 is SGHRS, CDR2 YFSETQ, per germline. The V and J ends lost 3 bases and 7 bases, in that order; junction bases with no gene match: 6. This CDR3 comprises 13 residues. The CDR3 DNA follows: TGCGCCAGCAGCTCGGGGGGGACCCGGGAGCAGTACTTC. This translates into CASSSGGTREQYF.

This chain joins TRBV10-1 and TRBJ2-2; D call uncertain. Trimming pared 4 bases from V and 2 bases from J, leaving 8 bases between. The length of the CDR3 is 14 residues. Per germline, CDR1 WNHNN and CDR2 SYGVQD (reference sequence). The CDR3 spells CASSVLPNTGELFF. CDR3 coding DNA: TGCGCCAGCAGTGTTCTACCAAACACCGGGGAGCTGTTTTTT.

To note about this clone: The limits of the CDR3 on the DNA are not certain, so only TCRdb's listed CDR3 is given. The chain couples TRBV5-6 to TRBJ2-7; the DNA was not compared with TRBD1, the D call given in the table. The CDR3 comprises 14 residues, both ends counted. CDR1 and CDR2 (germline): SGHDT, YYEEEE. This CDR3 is CASSFGTGTYVRYF.

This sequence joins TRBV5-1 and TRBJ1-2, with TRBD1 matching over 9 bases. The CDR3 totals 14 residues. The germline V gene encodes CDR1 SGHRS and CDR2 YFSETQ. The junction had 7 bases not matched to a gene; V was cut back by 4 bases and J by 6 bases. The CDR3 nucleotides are TGCGCCAGCAGCCCAGACAGGGGGGAGAATGGCTACACCTTC. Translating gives CASSPDRGENGYTF.

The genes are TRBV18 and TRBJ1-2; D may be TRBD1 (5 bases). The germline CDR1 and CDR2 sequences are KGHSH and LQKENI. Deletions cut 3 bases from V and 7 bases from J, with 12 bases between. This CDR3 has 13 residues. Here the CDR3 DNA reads TGTGCCAGCTCACCGGCAGGGCATGGTGGCTACACCTTC. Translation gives CASSPAGHGGYTF.

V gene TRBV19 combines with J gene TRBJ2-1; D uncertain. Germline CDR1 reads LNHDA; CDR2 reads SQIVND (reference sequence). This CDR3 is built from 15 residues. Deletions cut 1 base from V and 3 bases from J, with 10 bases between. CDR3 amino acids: CASSIAAGNYNEQFF. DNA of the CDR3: TGTGCCAGTAGTATAGCTGCAGGAAACTACAATGAGCAGTTCTTC.

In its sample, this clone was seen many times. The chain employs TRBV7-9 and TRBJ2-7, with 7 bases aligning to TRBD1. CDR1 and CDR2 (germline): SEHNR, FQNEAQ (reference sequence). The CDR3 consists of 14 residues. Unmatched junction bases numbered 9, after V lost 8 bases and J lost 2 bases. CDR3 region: CASGDSNIAYEQYF. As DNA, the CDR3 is TGTGCCAGCGGGGACAGCAACATCGCCTACGAGCAGTACTTC.

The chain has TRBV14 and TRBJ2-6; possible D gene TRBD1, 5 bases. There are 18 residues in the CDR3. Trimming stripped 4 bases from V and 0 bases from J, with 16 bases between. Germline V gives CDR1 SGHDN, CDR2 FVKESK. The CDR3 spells CASSPLRGSFSGANVLTF. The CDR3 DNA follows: TGTGCCAGCAGCCCCCTAAGGGGCTCGTTCTCTGGGGCCAACGTCCTGACTTTC.

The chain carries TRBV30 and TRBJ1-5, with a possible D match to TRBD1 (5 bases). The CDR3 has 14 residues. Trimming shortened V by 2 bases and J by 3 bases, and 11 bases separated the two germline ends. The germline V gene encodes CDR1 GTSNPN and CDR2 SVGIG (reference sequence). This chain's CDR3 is CAWSSGIINQPQHF. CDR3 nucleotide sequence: TGTGCCTGGAGTTCAGGGATCATCAATCAGCCCCAGCATTTT.

CDR3 region: CASSFSLPGASPTEQYF. CDR3 in DNA: TGCGCCAGCAGCTTTTCCCTCCCAGGGGCTAGTCCCACCGAGCAGTACTTC. The rearrangement uses TRBV5-1 and TRBJ2-7; TRBD1 might be the D (6 bases). The V end was cut by 2 bases, the J end by 6 bases, with 24 bases between. Germline V lookup: CDR1 SGHRS, CDR2 YFSETQ. The CDR3 covers 17 residues.

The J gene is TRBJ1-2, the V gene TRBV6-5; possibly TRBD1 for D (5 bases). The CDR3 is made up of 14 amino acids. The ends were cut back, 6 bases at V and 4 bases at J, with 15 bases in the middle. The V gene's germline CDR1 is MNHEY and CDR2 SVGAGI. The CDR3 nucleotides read TGTGCCAGCAGAACGGGGGGGGATAGCTATGGCTACACCTTC. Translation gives CASRTGGDSYGYTF.

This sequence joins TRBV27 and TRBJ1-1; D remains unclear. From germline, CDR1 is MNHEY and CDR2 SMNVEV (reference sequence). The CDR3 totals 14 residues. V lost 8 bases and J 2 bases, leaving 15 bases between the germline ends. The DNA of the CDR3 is TGTGCCAGCTCCCGAGAACGGGTAAACACTGAAGCTTTCTTT. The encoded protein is CASSRERVNTEAFF.

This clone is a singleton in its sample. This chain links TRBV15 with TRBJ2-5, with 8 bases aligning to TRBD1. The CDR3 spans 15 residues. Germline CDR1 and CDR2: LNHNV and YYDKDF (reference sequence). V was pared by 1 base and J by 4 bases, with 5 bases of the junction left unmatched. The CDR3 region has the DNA TGTGCCACCAGCAGAGTGCAGGGGGCCCCAGAGACCCAGTACTTC. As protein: CATSRVQGAPETQYF.

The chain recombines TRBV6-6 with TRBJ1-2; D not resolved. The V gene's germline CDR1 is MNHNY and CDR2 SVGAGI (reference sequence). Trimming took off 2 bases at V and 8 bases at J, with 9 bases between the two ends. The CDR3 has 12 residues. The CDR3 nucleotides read TGTGCCAGCAGTTACAGTTATCAGGGCTACACCTTC. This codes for CASSYSYQGYTF.

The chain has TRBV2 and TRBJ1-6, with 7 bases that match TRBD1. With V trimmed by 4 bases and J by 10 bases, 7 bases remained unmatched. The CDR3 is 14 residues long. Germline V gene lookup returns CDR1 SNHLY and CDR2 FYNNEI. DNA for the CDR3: TGTGCCAGCAGTGGAGTAGGGGGCGGCTCACCCCTCCACTTT. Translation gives CASSGVGGGSPLHF.

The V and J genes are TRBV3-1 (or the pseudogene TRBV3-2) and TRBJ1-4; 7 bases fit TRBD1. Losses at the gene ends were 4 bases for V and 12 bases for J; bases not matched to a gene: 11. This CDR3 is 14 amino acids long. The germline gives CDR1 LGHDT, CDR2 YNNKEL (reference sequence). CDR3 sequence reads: CASSLRDSRPELFF. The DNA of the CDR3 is TGTGCCAGCAGCCTCCGGGACAGTCGGCCGGAACTGTTTTTT.

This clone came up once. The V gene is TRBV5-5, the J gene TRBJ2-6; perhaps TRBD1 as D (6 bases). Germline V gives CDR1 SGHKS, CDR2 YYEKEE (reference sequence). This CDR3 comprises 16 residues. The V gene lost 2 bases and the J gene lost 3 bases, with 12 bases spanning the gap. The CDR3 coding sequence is TGTGCCAGCAGCTTACGTCAGGGGAGTGGGGCCAACGTCCTGACTTTC. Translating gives CASSLRQGSGANVLTF.

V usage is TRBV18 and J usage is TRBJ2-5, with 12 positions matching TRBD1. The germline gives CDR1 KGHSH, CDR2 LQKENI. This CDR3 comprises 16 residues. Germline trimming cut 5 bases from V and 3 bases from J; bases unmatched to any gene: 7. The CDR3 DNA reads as TGTGCCAGCTCATTACCGGGACAGGGGGCGAAAGAGACCCAGTACTTC. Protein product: CASSLPGQGAKETQYF. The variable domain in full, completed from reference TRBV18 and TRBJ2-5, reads NAGVMQNPRHLVRRRGQEARLRCSPMKGHSHVYWYRQLPEEGLKFMVYLQKENIIDESGMPKERFSAEFPKEGPSILRIQQVVRGDSAAYFCASSLPGQGAKETQYFGPGTRLLVL.

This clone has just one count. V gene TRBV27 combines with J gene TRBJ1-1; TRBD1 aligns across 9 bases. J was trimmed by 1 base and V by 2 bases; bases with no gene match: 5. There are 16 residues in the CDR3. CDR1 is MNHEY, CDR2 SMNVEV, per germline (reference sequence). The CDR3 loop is CASSLRRDRANTEAFF. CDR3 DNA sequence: TGTGCCAGCAGTTTACGTAGGGACAGGGCGAACACTGAAGCTTTCTTT.

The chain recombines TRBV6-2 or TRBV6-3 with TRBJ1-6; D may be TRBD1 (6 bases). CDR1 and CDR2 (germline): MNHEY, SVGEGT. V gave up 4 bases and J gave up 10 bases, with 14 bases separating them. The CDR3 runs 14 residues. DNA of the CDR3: TGTGCCAGCAGTTTACAGGGATCGCGGTCACCCCTCCACTTT. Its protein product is CASSLQGSRSPLHF.

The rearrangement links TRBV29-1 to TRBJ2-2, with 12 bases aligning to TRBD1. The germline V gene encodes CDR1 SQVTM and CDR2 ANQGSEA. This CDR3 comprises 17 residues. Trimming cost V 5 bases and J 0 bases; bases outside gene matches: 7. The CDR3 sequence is CSVRDRGPGPNTGELFF. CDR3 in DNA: TGCAGCGTTCGGGACAGGGGGCCCGGACCGAACACCGGGGAGCTGTTTTTT.

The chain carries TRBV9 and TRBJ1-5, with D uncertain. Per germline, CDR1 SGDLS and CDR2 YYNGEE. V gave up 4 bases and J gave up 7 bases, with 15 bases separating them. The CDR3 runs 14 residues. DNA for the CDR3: TGTGCCAGCAGCCCATCAGCGGGGTCCCAGCCCCAGCATTTT. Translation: CASSPSAGSQPQHF.

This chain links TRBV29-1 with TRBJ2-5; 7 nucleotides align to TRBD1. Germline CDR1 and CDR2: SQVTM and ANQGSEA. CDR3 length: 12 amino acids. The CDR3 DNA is TGCAACGTATGGACAGGCCTTGGGACCCAGTACTTC. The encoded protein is CNVWTGLGTQYF.

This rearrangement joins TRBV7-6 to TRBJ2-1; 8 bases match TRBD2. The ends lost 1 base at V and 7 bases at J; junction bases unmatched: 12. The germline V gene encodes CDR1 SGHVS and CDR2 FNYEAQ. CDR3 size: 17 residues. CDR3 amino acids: CASSLVTTSGGGNEQFF. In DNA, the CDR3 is TGTGCCAGCAGCTTAGTTACTACTAGCGGAGGGGGGAATGAGCAGTTCTTC.

The CDR3 is CSAEDRDEQYF. For the CDR3, the DNA is TGCAGTGCTGAGGACAGGGACGAGCAGTACTTC. The gene calls are TRBV20-1 and TRBJ2-7, with 8 positions matching TRBD1. Unmatched junction bases numbered 2, after V lost 5 bases and J lost 5 bases. CDR1 is DFQATT and CDR2 is SNEGSKA in the germline V gene (reference sequence). The CDR3 spans 11 residues.